The clone carrying this T cell receptor (beta chain) has just one count. The antigen remains undetermined. The PCR had 60 Vbeta and 13 Jbeta primers. Only in-frame clones appear in the TCRdb table, and some are missing; sequencing was by immunoSEQ multiplex PCR. This sample carries about 160,000 clones, just under 80% of them seen once, and the ten largest clones take 9% to 10%. The CDR3 is made up of 14 amino acids. CDR1 is SGHRS, CDR2 YFSETQ, per germline. The sample is drawn from a study of cytomegalovirus exposure and HLA in healthy donors. Findings and caveats of the study: Later, an analysis showed that TCR beta chains associated with HLA were more clonally expanded than others that were equally common. Rarity held for most TCR sequences, but there were some public TCRs that occurred in many donors.

Whereas donors were nominally healthy upon sampling, unrecorded immune exposures were probable. The sample taken for sequencing was PBMCs. This TCR was recovered from a man aged 18 to 30 in good health and CMV-seropositive. V and J are TRBV5-1 and TRBJ2-5, with D perhaps TRBD2 (7 bases). The DNA end favors TRBJ2-7, so the J call may be wrong. Here the CDR3 DNA reads TGCGCCAGCAGCGAAGGGGGGGGGAGCTACGAGCAGTACTTC. Its protein product is CASSEGGGSYEQYF.